This entry lists 20 T cell receptor beta chains sequenced from one sample in a study of T cell responses to AZD1222 COVID-19 vaccine. This table comes from immunoSEQ multiplex PCR, and its TCRdb copy is limited to in-frame clones, with some not included. The data contain about 160,000 clones, about 90% of them singletons. Sample: peripheral blood, taken on day 0 of MenACWY control vaccination. The receptor set was obtained from an adult in good health.

The J gene is TRBJ2-1, the V gene TRBV19, with 10 bases identical to TRBD2. CDR1 is LNHDA, CDR2 SQIVND, per germline (reference sequence). The CDR3 is 16 residues long. Trimming cost V 2 bases and J 7 bases; bases outside gene matches: 8. The CDR3 loop is CASSILSGRGRNEQFF. The CDR3 DNA sequence: TGTGCCAGTAGTATACTCAGCGGGAGGGGACGGAATGAGCAGTTCTTC. The full variable domain, its missing parts supplied by reference TRBV19 and TRBJ2-1, is DGGITQSPKYLFRKEGQNVTLSCEQNLNHDAMYWYRQDPGQGLRLIYYSQIVNDFQKGDIAEGYSVSREKKESFPLTVTSAQKNPTAFYLCASSILSGRGRNEQFFGPGTRLTVL.

This rearrangement joins TRBV11-1 to TRBJ2-7; TRBD2 might be the D (5 bases). Germline values: CDR1 SGHAT, CDR2 FQDESV (reference sequence). Trimming left V 5 bases short and J 0 bases short, with 14 bases between. The CDR3 totals 15 residues. CDR3 in DNA: TGTGCCAGCAGCCCCGAGGGCCCTCTCTCCTACGAGCAGTACTTC. Protein product: CASSPEGPLSYEQYF.

V is TRBV7-8 and J is TRBJ2-7, with a tentative D call TRBD2 (5 bases). CDR3 length equals 12 residues. V was clipped by 1 base and J by 7 bases, with 8 bases between them. Germline loops: CDR1 SGHVS, CDR2 FQNEAQ. CDR3: CASSLVSGEQYF. The CDR3 DNA follows: TGTGCCAGCAGCTTAGTTTCGGGGGAGCAGTACTTC.

The DNA for the CDR3 is TGTGCCAGCAGCTTAGGATTAGGCCCCAATCAGCCCCAGCATTTT. Its translation: CASSLGLGPNQPQHF. The chain recombines TRBV7-9 with TRBJ1-5; unclear D gene. V shed 1 base and J shed 3 bases, with 10 bases lying between them. Germline CDR1 and CDR2: SEHNR and FQNEAQ (reference sequence). The CDR3 contains 15 residues.

The chain has TRBV28 and TRBJ1-5, with a tentative D call TRBD1 (6 bases). Germline CDR1 reads MDHEN; CDR2 reads SYDVKM. Trimming left V 8 bases short and J 1 base short, with 15 bases between. The CDR3 covers 15 residues. Here the CDR3 DNA reads TGTGCCAGCCCCCCATCGAGGGGGAGCAATCAGCCCCAGCATTTT. It specifies CASPPSRGSNQPQHF. Full variable domain (rest looked up from reference TRBV28 and TRBJ1-5): DVKVTQSSRYLVKRTGEKVFLECVQDMDHENMFWYRQDPGLGLRLIYFSYDVKMKEKGDIPEGYSVSREKKERFSLILESASTNQTSMYLCASPPSRGSNQPQHFGDGTRLSIL.

This rearrangement joins TRBV29-1 to TRBJ1-2, with a possible D match to TRBD1 (5 bases). Trimming shortened V by 4 bases and J by 6 bases, and 15 bases separated the two germline ends. Looked up from germline, CDR1 is SQVTM and CDR2 is ANQGSEA. The CDR3 runs to 13 residues. The CDR3 sequence is CSVVLGQGNGYTF. The DNA for the CDR3 is TGCAGCGTTGTATTAGGGCAGGGCAATGGCTACACCTTC.

The DNA for the CDR3 is TGCGCCAGCAGCTTGACCTCATCAGGAGACACCATATATTTT. Protein sequence: CASSLTSSGDTIYF. The gene calls are TRBV5-1 and TRBJ1-3; D uncertain. CDR3 length: 14 amino acids. Germline V gene lookup returns CDR1 SGHRS and CDR2 YFSETQ. The ends were cut back, 1 base at V and 8 bases at J, with 13 bases in the middle.

This clone came up once. The chain has TRBV28 and TRBJ1-1; TRBD1 agrees at 7 bases. Looked up from germline, CDR1 is MDHEN and CDR2 is SYDVKM. The V gene end was trimmed by 4 bases and the J gene end by 1 base; junction bases not matched to a gene: 3. The CDR3 totals 14 residues. CDR3 amino acids: CASSSTGRNTEAFF. Written as DNA, the CDR3 is TGTGCCAGCAGTTCGACAGGGAGGAACACTGAAGCTTTCTTT. Complete variable domain (other parts from reference TRBV28 and TRBJ1-1): DVKVTQSSRYLVKRTGEKVFLECVQDMDHENMFWYRQDPGLGLRLIYFSYDVKMKEKGDIPEGYSVSREKKERFSLILESASTNQTSMYLCASSSTGRNTEAFFGQGTRLTVV.

This rearrangement joins TRBV27 to TRBJ2-6; possibly TRBD2 for D (7 bases). The CDR3 length is 15 residues. The germline CDR1 and CDR2 sequences are MNHEY and SMNVEV (reference sequence). V lost 6 bases, J lost 0 bases, and 9 bases lay in between. For the CDR3, the DNA is TGTGCCAGCAGAAGGGGGGGCTCTGGGGCCAACGTCCTGACTTTC. Protein sequence: CASRRGGSGANVLTF.

The J gene is TRBJ2-3, the V gene TRBV6-5; D gene unclear. Trimming took 6 bases from V and 1 from J, leaving 8 bases between them. Germline V CDR1 and CDR2: MNHEY, SVGAGI. The CDR3 totals 13 residues. CDR3 amino acids: CASRPPGTDTQYF. CDR3 DNA sequence: TGTGCCAGCAGACCTCCAGGCACAGATACGCAGTATTTT.

The V gene is TRBV5-6, the J gene TRBJ2-7; D possibly uses TRBD1 or TRBD2 (6 bases each). Trimming took off 4 bases at V and 3 bases at J, with 26 bases between the two ends. Germline V lookup: CDR1 SGHDT, CDR2 YYEEEE. The CDR3 has 18 amino acids. Written as DNA, the CDR3 is TGTGCCAGCAGCGTGGGGGGCAGGGCTTTCTTGTTGAACTACGAGCAGTACTTC. It encodes CASSVGGRAFLLNYEQYF. The full variable domain, its missing parts supplied by reference TRBV5-6 and TRBJ2-7, is DAGVTQSPTHLIKTRGQQVTLRCSPKSGHDTVSWYQQALGQGPQFIFQYYEEEERQRGNFPDRFSGHQFPNYSSELNVNALLLGDSALYLCASSVGGRAFLLNYEQYFGPGTRLTVT.

The rearrangement uses TRBV15 and TRBJ1-1, with 8 bases lining up with TRBD1. With V trimmed by 0 bases and J by 0 bases, 12 bases remained unmatched. Looked up from germline, CDR1 is LNHNV and CDR2 is YYDKDF (reference sequence). The CDR3 is 19 residues long. DNA of the CDR3: TGTGCCACCAGCAGAGATCGGGGTGACAGGGGAAGGTTGAACACTGAAGCTTTCTTT. Its translation is CATSRDRGDRGRLNTEAFF.

This chain uses TRBV11-3 with TRBJ1-3, with 12 nucleotides matching TRBD1. CDR1 is SGHNT and CDR2 is YENEEA in the germline V gene. This CDR3 is built from 16 residues. V trimming: 3 bases; J trimming: 6 bases; junction bases outside the gene matches: 6. This CDR3 reads CASSFAGTGGKNTIYF. The CDR3 nucleotides are TGTGCCAGCAGCTTTGCCGGGACAGGGGGCAAAAACACCATATATTTT.

The chain combines TRBV9 with TRBJ2-5; D unresolved. CDR1 is SGDLS and CDR2 is YYNGEE in the germline V gene. The CDR3 sequence is 13 residues long. V lost 0 bases to trimming and J lost 5 bases, with 8 bases between them. The CDR3 is CASSVAASETQYF. The CDR3, as DNA: TGTGCCAGCAGCGTAGCCGCGTCGGAGACCCAGTACTTC.

The chain joins TRBV4-2 to TRBJ2-4; TRBD2 might be the D (5 bases). The CDR3 length is 15 residues. CDR1 is LGHNA and CDR2 is YNFKEQ in the germline V gene. V was clipped by 1 base and J by 0 bases, with 7 bases between them. The CDR3 spells CASSQAAVAKNIQYF. The CDR3 DNA is TGTGCCAGCAGCCAAGCAGCGGTAGCCAAAAACATTCAGTACTTC.

V and J are TRBV30 and TRBJ1-5; D is uncertain. Germline V CDR1 and CDR2: GTSNPN, SVGIG (reference sequence). The V and J ends lost 5 bases and 0 bases respectively, with 17 bases between them. This CDR3 region has 16 residues. The CDR3 region is CAWYVGGFHSNQPQHF. In DNA form, the CDR3 reads TGTGCCTGGTACGTGGGAGGTTTCCATAGCAATCAGCCCCAGCATTTT.

The rearrangement links TRBV11-3 to TRBJ1-2, with D unclear. Per the germline V gene, CDR1 is SGHNT and CDR2 is YENEEA. The length of the CDR3 is 13 residues. Trimming took off 5 bases at V and 8 bases at J, with 15 bases between the two ends. CDR3 coding DNA: TGTGCCAGCAGCCCAACCCCACGGGAAGGCTACACCTTC. It codes for CASSPTPREGYTF. Looking up the rest from reference TRBV11-3 and TRBJ1-2 gives the full variable domain: EAGVVQSPRYKIIEKKQPVAFWCNPISGHNTLYWYLQNLGQGPELLIRYENEEAVDDSQLPKDRFSAERLKGVDSTLKIQPAELGDSAVYLCASSPTPREGYTFGSGTRLTVV.

This chain links TRBV24-1 with TRBJ2-3; 7 nucleotides agree with TRBD1. The J segment lost 4 bases and the V segment lost 7 bases, leaving 13 bases of the junction unmatched. Per germline, CDR1 KGHDR and CDR2 SFDVKD. The CDR3 has 16 amino acids. The DNA of the CDR3 is TGTGCCACCAGAGCCACACAGGGGCCATCCCCAGATACGCAGTATTTT. This sequence encodes CATRATQGPSPDTQYF.

V and J are TRBV28 and TRBJ1-6, with D hard to call. The germline CDR1 and CDR2 sequences are MDHEN and SYDVKM. The ends were cut back, 5 bases at V and 4 bases at J, with 18 bases in the middle. This CDR3 spans 17 amino acids. The CDR3 DNA follows: TGTGCCAGCAGTACCCGGAGTGTTCCCAATTATAATTCACCCCTCCACTTT. Its translation: CASSTRSVPNYNSPLHF.

The V and J genes are TRBV18 and TRBJ2-1; weak D call: TRBD1 (5 bases). Trimming took off 4 bases at V and 8 bases at J, with 6 bases between the two ends. The CDR3 totals 11 residues. CDR1 KGHSH and CDR2 LQKENI come from the germline V gene. CDR3 DNA: TGTGCCAGCTCACAGGGGTATGAGCAGTTCTTC. Its translation: CASSQGYEQFF.